These 30 T cell receptor beta chains originate from one sample sequenced in a study of CD8+ T cells in alopecia areata. Investigators isolated RNA and reverse transcribed it into cDNA to act as the sequencing template. Assay: immunoSEQ multiplex PCR; the TCRdb copy retains only in-frame clones and omits some. The repertoire holds 150,000 or so clones, with around 47% as singletons. The sample comprised CD4+ T cells sorted from blood. The origin of the receptors is a human donor with alopecia areata.

This clone was recorded once. The V call is TRBV30, the J call TRBJ2-1; 7 positions agree with TRBD1. CDR1 GTSNPN and CDR2 SVGIG come from the germline V gene (reference sequence). Germline trimming cut 4 bases from V and 5 bases from J; bases unmatched to any gene: 11. The CDR3 is 15 amino acids. The CDR3 DNA is TGTGCCTGGAAGGTGATCGGACAGGTGGACAATGAGCAGTTCTTC. The encoded protein is CAWKVIGQVDNEQFF.

The chain joins TRBV23-1 to TRBJ2-1; no clear D gene. TRBV23-1 counts as an open reading frame of uncertain function. The V and J ends lost 6 bases and 2 bases respectively, with 11 bases between them. The CDR3 sequence is 14 residues long. CDR3 coding DNA: TGCGCCAGCAGGATAGCTGTCACCTACAATGAGCAGTTCTTC. Amino acid sequence: CASRIAVTYNEQFF.

The chain joins TRBV9 to TRBJ2-7; the match to TRBD1 covers 8 bases. This CDR3 contains 14 residues. Germline-derived CDR1 and CDR2 are SGDLS and YYNGEE. Trimming cost V 4 bases and J 1 base; bases outside gene matches: 4. The CDR3: CASSPRDRSYEQYF. CDR3 bases: TGTGCCAGCAGCCCACGGGACAGGTCCTACGAGCAGTACTTC. Supplemented by reference TRBV9 and TRBJ2-7, the full variable domain reads DSGVTQTPKHLITATGQRVTLRCSPRSGDLSVYWYQQSLDQGLQFLIQYYNGEERAKGNILERFSAQQFPDLHSELNLSSLELGDSALYFCASSPRDRSYEQYFGPGTRLTVT.

V usage is TRBV27 and J usage is TRBJ2-3; D gene ambiguous. This CDR3 comprises 13 residues. V was shortened by 3 bases and J by 6 bases, with 10 bases between the two germline ends. Germline lookup yields CDR1 MNHEY and CDR2 SMNVEV (reference sequence). The CDR3 spells CASSLWAADTQYF. The CDR3 DNA follows: TGTGCCAGCAGTTTGTGGGCGGCGGATACGCAGTATTTT.

The rearrangement uses TRBV7-2 and TRBJ2-7; 9 bases map to TRBD2. Germline V gives CDR1 SGHTA, CDR2 FQGNSA. V dropped 5 bases and J dropped 4; count of bases not matched to a gene: 9. This CDR3 is 15 amino acids long. The CDR3 loop is CASSTAGTSLYEQYF. CDR3 bases: TGTGCCAGCAGCACCGCCGGGACTAGCTTGTACGAGCAGTACTTC.

The genes are TRBV7-9 and TRBJ2-3; a weak D match, TRBD2 (6 bases). Germline V gene sequence: CDR1 SEHNR, CDR2 FQNEAQ (reference sequence). The CDR3 is 13 amino acids. Trimming removed 5 bases from V and 5 bases from J, with 11 bases in between. CDR3 DNA sequence: TGTGCCAGCAGCGACGGGACTTTAGATACGCAGTATTTT. Translated: CASSDGTLDTQYF.

In its sample, this clone was seen a few times. The rearrangement links TRBV7-9 to TRBJ1-2; unclear D gene. Germline CDR1 reads SEHNR; CDR2 reads FQNEAQ (reference sequence). The CDR3 spans 15 residues. The V end was cut by 0 bases, the J end by 8 bases, with 16 bases between. The CDR3 DNA is TGTGCCAGCAGCTTAGCGTTACGGGAGCTCGGGGGCTACACCTTC. It codes for CASSLALRELGGYTF.

There are a few counts of this clone. V usage is TRBV29-1 and J usage is TRBJ2-2; D is possibly TRBD1 (6 bases). Trimming took off 2 bases at V and 6 bases at J, with 13 bases between the two ends. The germline gives CDR1 SQVTM, CDR2 ANQGSEA. The CDR3 has 14 residues. CDR3 coding DNA: TGCAGCGTTGAATACAGGGCCCGCGCCGGGGAGCTGTTTTTT. Protein: CSVEYRARAGELFF.

This clone has just a few counts. This rearrangement joins TRBV29-1 to TRBJ2-1; 13 nucleotides match TRBD2. The V gene end was trimmed by 4 bases and the J gene end by 3 bases; junction bases not matched to a gene: 3. CDR1 is SQVTM and CDR2 is ANQGSEA in the germline V gene. The CDR3 runs 15 residues. The CDR3 nucleotides are TGCAGCGTTGGACTAGCGGGAGGAAACTACAATGAGCAGTTCTTC. It is translated as CSVGLAGGNYNEQFF.

This chain links TRBV7-9 with TRBJ2-1; 7 bases line up with TRBD1. The CDR3 extends over 13 amino acids. V was pared by 2 bases and J by 10 bases, with 5 bases of the junction left unmatched. From germline, CDR1 is SEHNR and CDR2 FQNEAQ (reference sequence). DNA for the CDR3: TGTGCCAGCAGCTTAAACCGGGACAGCGAGCAGTTCTTC. Its translation: CASSLNRDSEQFF.

V is TRBV7-3 and J is TRBJ2-5, with D hard to call. The CDR3 runs to 13 residues. Germline V gives CDR1 SGHTA, CDR2 FQGTGA. The germline V and J ends were trimmed by 1 base and 4 bases, with 7 bases remaining between them. The CDR3 sequence: CASSLNSLETQYF. For the CDR3, the DNA is TGTGCCAGCAGCTTAAACAGTCTAGAGACCCAGTACTTC.

The CDR3 protein is CASSTSAGNEQFF. The CDR3 region has the DNA TGTGCCAGCAGCACCTCTGCCGGCAATGAGCAGTTCTTC. This chain links TRBV7-9 with TRBJ2-1, with D unclear. There are 13 residues in the CDR3. Trimming pared 5 bases from V and 6 bases from J, leaving 11 bases between. In germline, CDR1 is SEHNR, CDR2 FQNEAQ (reference sequence).

The chain joins TRBV18 to TRBJ1-1; no definite D call. Germline loops: CDR1 KGHSH, CDR2 LQKENI. Trimming removed 0 bases at V and 11 bases at J, with 10 bases between. The CDR3 is made up of 12 amino acids. DNA for the CDR3: TGTGCCAGCTCACCACCGCAGAGTCTGGCTTTCTTT. Its translation is CASSPPQSLAFF.

This clone was detected a few times. Different DNA sequences within this sample yield the same CDR3. The chain combines TRBV5-1 with TRBJ2-7, with unresolved D. The length of the CDR3 is 12 residues. CDR1 is SGHRS and CDR2 is YFSETQ in the germline V gene. Between the trimmed V and J ends, which lost 0 bases and 3 bases, there was a span of 4 bases. The CDR3 nucleotides read TGCGCCAGCAGCTTGGATGTCTACGAGCAGTACTTC. Residues: CASSLDVYEQYF.

In its sample, this clone was seen once. V and J are TRBV29-1 and TRBJ2-2, with 8 bases that match TRBD2. With V trimmed by 4 bases and J by 4 bases, 8 bases remained unmatched. CDR1 SQVTM and CDR2 ANQGSEA come from the germline V gene. The length of the CDR3 is 15 residues. CDR3 residues: CSVVTSGLGTGELFF. CDR3 nucleotides: TGCAGCGTTGTAACTAGCGGACTCGGCACCGGGGAGCTGTTTTTT.

The chain is built from TRBV28 and TRBJ2-7; TRBD1 matches at 11 bases. The CDR3 is made up of 15 amino acids. CDR1 and CDR2 from the germline V gene are MDHEN and SYDVKM. The junction had 9 bases not matched to a gene; V was cut back by 5 bases and J by 6 bases. CDR3 sequence: CASSPLRTGGGEQYF. The CDR3 DNA sequence: TGTGCCAGCAGTCCCTTACGGACAGGGGGCGGCGAGCAGTACTTC.

The chain carries TRBV4-2 and TRBJ2-7; 14 nucleotides align to TRBD2. Germline assignment: CDR1 LGHNA and CDR2 YNFKEQ. The junction had 4 bases not matched to a gene; V was cut back by 4 bases and J by 5 bases. This CDR3 is 15 amino acids long. Here the CDR3 DNA reads TGTGCCAGCAGCCCTCCGGGACTAGCGGGAGACGAGCAGTACTTC. Encoded protein: CASSPPGLAGDEQYF.

V gene TRBV23-1 combines with J gene TRBJ2-7, with D possibly TRBD2 on 5 matching bases. TRBV23-1 belongs to the ORF category, with a function that is uncertain. This CDR3 comprises 18 residues. V was pared by 3 bases and J by 0 bases, with 21 bases between. The CDR3 region is CASSHPVGKATSSYEQYF. The CDR3 DNA reads TGCGCCAGCAGTCATCCGGTGGGCAAAGCCACTAGCTCCTACGAGCAGTACTTC.

The chain joins TRBV5-1 to TRBJ2-1; D gene ambiguous. The CDR3 contains 17 residues. Germline lookup yields CDR1 SGHRS and CDR2 YFSETQ. The V and J ends lost 3 bases and 7 bases respectively, with 23 bases between them. CDR3 DNA: TGCGCCAGCAGCTACACTTCTCTCGCGACCCTGGGGAATGAGCAGTTCTTC. Protein product: CASSYTSLATLGNEQFF.

V gene TRBV29-1 combines with J gene TRBJ2-7, with D tentatively TRBD1 or TRBD2 (5 bases each). This CDR3 is built from 12 residues. Per germline, CDR1 SQVTM and CDR2 ANQGSEA. Trimming stripped 6 bases from V and 5 bases from J, with 14 bases between. The CDR3 protein is CSVAWDGDEQYF. The CDR3 coding sequence is TGCAGCGTCGCATGGGACGGAGACGAGCAGTACTTC.

This clone was counted between two and nine times. The V and J genes are TRBV29-1 and TRBJ2-3, with D maybe TRBD2 (5 bases). Trimming cost V 4 bases and J 4 bases, with 9 bases left between them. The CDR3 spans 12 residues. The germline V gene has CDR1 SQVTM and CDR2 ANQGSEA. CDR3 nucleotides: TGCAGCGTTGTCCCCGGGGCAGATACGCAGTATTTT. This translates into CSVVPGADTQYF.

This clone was counted between two and nine times. The rearrangement joins TRBV14 to TRBJ2-1; TRBD2 matches at 8 bases. The length of the CDR3 is 15 residues. CDR1 and CDR2 (germline): SGHDN, FVKESK. The V and J ends lost 4 bases and 4 bases, in that order; junction bases with no gene match: 6. The CDR3 nucleotides read TGTGCCAGCAGCCCAGGACTAGCAGTATACAATGAGCAGTTCTTC. Residues: CASSPGLAVYNEQFF.

The rearrangement links TRBV25-1 to TRBJ2-5; 12 positions match TRBD2. Germline V gives CDR1 MGHDK, CDR2 SYGVNS. The CDR3 has 13 residues. The V and J ends lost 7 bases and 5 bases, in that order; junction bases with no gene match: 2. CDR3 residues: CASTGTSGETQYF. The CDR3 nucleotides read TGTGCCAGCACGGGGACTAGCGGGGAGACCCAGTACTTC.

This chain links TRBV27 with TRBJ2-1; D gene unclear. The CDR3 has 14 amino acids. The V gene lost 8 bases and the J gene lost 2 bases, with 13 bases spanning the gap. CDR1 is MNHEY and CDR2 is SMNVEV in the germline V gene (reference sequence). This chain's CDR3 is CASLADATYNEQFF. In nucleotides, the CDR3 is TGTGCCAGCTTGGCGGACGCCACCTACAATGAGCAGTTCTTC.

This clone was counted only a few times. The chain has TRBV7-2 and TRBJ2-1, with a possible D match to TRBD1 (5 bases). CDR3 length: 12 amino acids. Germline CDR1 reads SGHTA; CDR2 reads FQGNSA. The ends were cut back, 1 base at V and 8 bases at J, with 6 bases in the middle. The CDR3 loop reads CASSLGGYEQFF. In DNA form, the CDR3 reads TGTGCCAGCAGCTTAGGGGGCTATGAGCAGTTCTTC.

The CDR3 DNA reads TGTGCCAGCAGCTTACAGCTTAATCAGCCCCAGCATTTT. Translating gives CASSLQLNQPQHF. The rearrangement links TRBV11-3 to TRBJ1-5, with D unclear. The V gene lost 2 bases and the J gene lost 4 bases, with 6 bases spanning the gap. The germline CDR1 and CDR2 sequences are SGHNT and YENEEA. The CDR3 loop spans 13 amino acids.

This sequence joins TRBV29-1 and TRBJ2-3, with TRBD2 matching 9 bases. Looked up from germline, CDR1 is SQVTM and CDR2 is ANQGSEA. V dropped 7 bases and J dropped 2; count of bases not matched to a gene: 7. The CDR3 has 14 residues. The CDR3 loop reads CSAGSSGITDTQYF. DNA for the CDR3: TGCAGCGCCGGCTCTAGCGGGATCACAGATACGCAGTATTTT.

V is TRBV6-5 and J is TRBJ2-7; D is undetermined. V was shortened by 3 bases and J by 3 bases, with 15 bases between the two germline ends. CDR1 and CDR2 from the germline V gene are MNHEY and SVGAGI. The CDR3 spans 15 residues. CDR3 nucleotides: TGTGCCAGCAGTTATGAGGCAGGTAGTAACTACGAGCAGTACTTC. This codes for CASSYEAGSNYEQYF.

There are a few counts of this clone. The chain links TRBV5-4 to TRBJ2-7; TRBD1 might be the D (6 bases). V was pared by 0 bases and J by 8 bases, with 12 bases between. Looked up from germline, CDR1 is SGHNT and CDR2 is YYREEE (reference sequence). There are 13 residues in the CDR3. The CDR3 sequence is CASSLVPGDQQYF. CDR3 nucleotide sequence: TGTGCCAGCAGCTTGGTACCAGGGGACCAGCAGTACTTC.

This clone was seen a handful of times. This chain joins TRBV4-1 and TRBJ2-2; 12 positions match TRBD2. Trimming removed 5 bases from V and 2 bases from J; junction bases left unmatched: 6. The CDR3 contains 17 residues. Germline V gene sequence: CDR1 MGHRA, CDR2 YSYEKL. The CDR3 sequence is CASSEPSGRANTGELFF. As DNA, the CDR3 is TGCGCCAGCAGCGAACCTAGCGGGAGGGCCAACACCGGGGAGCTGTTTTTT.